The present TCR beta chain was sequenced within a study of Graves' ophthalmopathy and Graves' hyperthyroidism. Study information: If no ophthalmopathy appeared within 18 months of follow-up, hyperthyroidism was termed stable.

Trimming shortened V by 4 bases and J by 6 bases, and 15 bases separated the two germline ends. The CDR3 contains 15 residues. Germline V gene lookup returns CDR1 MNHNY and CDR2 SVGAGI (reference sequence). Study-wide results and caveats: Its predictions of ophthalmopathy progression gave the model 60% to 71% sensitivity and 72% to 85% specificity.

This clonotype was recorded a few times. Its specificity is not known. New diagnoses, under 2 months' duration, and ages 18 to 65 characterized the hyperthyroidism patients. Orbital computed tomography and thyroid ultrasound, along with TRAb, serum thyroxine and clinical symptoms, underpinned diagnosis. TCR beta CDR3 amplification used RNA transcripts. RT-PCR with HTBI primers came first, then second-round multiplex PCR. Via MiXCR, TCRdb re-called the multiplex PCR reads, giving one row per CDR3 protein. The sample has 580,000 or so distinct CDR3 sequences; 39% are singletons. The chain recombines TRBV6-6 with TRBJ1-4, with no clear D. Sequenced material: peripheral blood or thyroid tissue (not recorded which). The origin of this receptor is an adult man with Graves' hyperthyroidism. CDR3 sequence reads: CASSFGGMEDEKLFF. In nucleotides, the CDR3 is TGTGCCAGCAGTTTTGGCGGGATGGAGGATGAAAAACTGTTTTTT.